The rows below give T cell receptor beta chains drawn from one sample of a study of cytomegalovirus exposure and HLA in healthy donors. Sequencing was performed with immunoSEQ multiplex PCR; in TCRdb, only in-frame clones are kept and a portion is missing. The table lists around 110,000 clones, 65% to 80% of them singletons. What was sequenced was PBMCs. The receptors come from a male donor in good health and CMV-seropositive. Each CDR3 is given without its conserved first and last residue.

j_call v_call cdr3_aa
TRBJ2-7 TRBV27 ASSWRDRVEYEQY
TRBJ2-3 TRBV6-4 ASSGDRGTQY
TRBJ2-1 TRBV11-1 ASSYRGSYNEQF
TRBJ2-7 TRBV25-1 ATTRRGSYEQY
TRBJ1-2 TRBV4-3 ASSQGPGGYT
TRBJ1-1 TRBV5-5 ASSSLGGTEAF
TRBJ2-1 TRBV4-2 ASREPTAFYNEQF
TRBJ1-1 TRBV18 ASSPQAGGGFAEAF
TRBJ1-5 TRBV19 ASSISGDNQPQH
TRBJ1-4 TRBV13 ASSVGQGWDEKLF
TRBJ2-3 TRBV4-1 ASRSRGGADTQY
TRBJ1-1 TRBV9 ASSVVVGREGNTEAF
TRBJ2-5 TRBV28 ASSSASTRGETQY
TRBJ1-1 TRBV6-5 ASSYPGQGASEAF
TRBJ2-3 TRBV6-6 ATKAPGNTDTQY
TRBJ1-1 TRBV5-4 ASSPPRTTGATEAF
TRBJ2-3 TRBV7-9 ASSLGTGGIDTQY
TRBJ1-4 TRBV7-2 ASSTYRENEKLF
TRBJ2-2 TRBV30 AWRTAGVRTGELF
TRBJ1-1 TRBV6-1 ASSDRTGWTEAF
TRBJ2-1 TRBV9 ASSVGRGRGVEQF
TRBJ1-1 TRBV5-6 ASSVRMNTEAF
TRBJ1-1 TRBV5-1 ASRLDTGRGTEAF
TRBJ2-7 TRBV29-1 SVQGNYEQY
TRBJ2-7 TRBV28 ASRVSGASSYEQY
TRBJ2-5 TRBV23-1 ASSEGAETQY
TRBJ1-2 TRBV6-5 ASSQLQGKGYT
TRBJ2-7 TRBV19 ASSRTGIHEQY
TRBJ1-2 TRBV9 ASSDGTAGYT
TRBJ2-5 TRBV7-9 ASSSKRGGVSETQY
TRBJ2-5 TRBV28 ASSSTGAGTQY
TRBJ2-7 TRBV29-1 SVGRLAGDEQY
TRBJ2-7 TRBV5-1 ASSAYRAEAYEQY
TRBJ2-3 TRBV4-3 ASSSSPGTSGLGDTQY
TRBJ2-3 TRBV9 ASSVLGQTDTQY